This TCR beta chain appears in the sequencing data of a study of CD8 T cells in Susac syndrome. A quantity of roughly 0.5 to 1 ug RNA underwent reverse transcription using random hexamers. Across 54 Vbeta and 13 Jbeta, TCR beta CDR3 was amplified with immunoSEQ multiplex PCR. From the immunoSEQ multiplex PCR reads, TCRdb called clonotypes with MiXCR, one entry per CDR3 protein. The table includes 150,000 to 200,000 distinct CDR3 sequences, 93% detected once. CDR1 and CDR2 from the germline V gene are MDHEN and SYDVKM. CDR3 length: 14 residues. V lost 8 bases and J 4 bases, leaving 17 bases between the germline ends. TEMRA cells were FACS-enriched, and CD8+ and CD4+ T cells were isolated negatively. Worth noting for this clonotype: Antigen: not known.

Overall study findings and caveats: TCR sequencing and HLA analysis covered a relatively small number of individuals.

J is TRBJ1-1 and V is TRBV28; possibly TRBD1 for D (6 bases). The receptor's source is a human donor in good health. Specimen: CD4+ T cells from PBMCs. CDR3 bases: TGTGCCAGCTTCGAATTCTCAGGGGTCACTGAAGCTTTCTTT. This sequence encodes CASFEFSGVTEAFF.